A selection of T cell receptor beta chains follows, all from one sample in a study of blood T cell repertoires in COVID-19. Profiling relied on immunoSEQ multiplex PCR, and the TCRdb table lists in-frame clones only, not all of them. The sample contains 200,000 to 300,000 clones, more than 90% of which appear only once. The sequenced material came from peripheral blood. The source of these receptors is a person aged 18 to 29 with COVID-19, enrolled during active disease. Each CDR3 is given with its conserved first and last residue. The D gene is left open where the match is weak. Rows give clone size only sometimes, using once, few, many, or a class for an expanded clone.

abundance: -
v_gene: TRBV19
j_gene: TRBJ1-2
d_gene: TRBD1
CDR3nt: TGTGCCAGTAGCCTCAGCAGGGGGAACTATGGCTACACCTTC
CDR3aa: CASSLSRGNYGYTF

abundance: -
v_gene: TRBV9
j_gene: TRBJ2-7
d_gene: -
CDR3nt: TGTGCCAGCAGCGCGAGGGGCGGGGATACCTACGAGCAGTACTTC
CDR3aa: CASSARGGDTYEQYF

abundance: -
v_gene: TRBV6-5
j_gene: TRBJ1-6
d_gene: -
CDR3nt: TGTGCCAGCAGTTACTTCTCAGGCGGACAAAATTCACCCCTCCACTTT
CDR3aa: CASSYFSGGQNSPLHF

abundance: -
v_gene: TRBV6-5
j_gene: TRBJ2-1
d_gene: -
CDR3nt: TGTGCCAGCAGTAAGGGGTCCTACAATGAGCAGTTCTTC
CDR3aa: CASSKGSYNEQFF

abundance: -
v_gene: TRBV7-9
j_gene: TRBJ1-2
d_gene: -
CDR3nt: TGTGCCAGCAGCTTAGCGGGACCAGGGACTATAACCTTC
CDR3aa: CASSLAGPGTITF

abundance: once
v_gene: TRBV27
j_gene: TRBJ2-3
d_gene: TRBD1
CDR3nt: TGTGCCAGCAGTTCGTGGGGACAGGGCGTGACAGATACGCAGTATTTT
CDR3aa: CASSSWGQGVTDTQYF

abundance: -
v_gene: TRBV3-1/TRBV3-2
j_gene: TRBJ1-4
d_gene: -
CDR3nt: TGTGCCAGCAGGTCCAAGTTCGGGAATGAAAAACTGTTTTTT
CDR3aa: CASRSKFGNEKLFF

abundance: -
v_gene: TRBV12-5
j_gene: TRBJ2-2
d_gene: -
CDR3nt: TGTGCTAGTGGTTTGATTCAGGGTGAAACCGGGGAGCTGTTTTTT
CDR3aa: CASGLIQGETGELFF

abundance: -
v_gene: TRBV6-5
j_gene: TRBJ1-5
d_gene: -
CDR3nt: TGTGCCAGCAGTTACTCGAGAGTTTCCCTAACCCCCCAGCATTTT
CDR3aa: CASSYSRVSLTPQHF

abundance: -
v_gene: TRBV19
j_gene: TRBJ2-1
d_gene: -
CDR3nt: TGTGCCAGTAGTTCGGGGGGCTCCTCCTACAATGAGCAGTTCTTC
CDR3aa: CASSSGGSSYNEQFF

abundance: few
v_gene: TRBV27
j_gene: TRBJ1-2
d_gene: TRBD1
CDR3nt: TGTGCCAGCAGTCAGACAGGGGGATATGGCTACACCTTC
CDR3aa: CASSQTGGYGYTF

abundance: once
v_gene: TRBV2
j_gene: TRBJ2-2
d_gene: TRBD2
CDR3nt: TGTGCCAGCAGTGAAGCTATTTCAGCGACTAGCGGGGCGAACACCGGGGAGCTGTTTTTT
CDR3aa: CASSEAISATSGANTGELFF

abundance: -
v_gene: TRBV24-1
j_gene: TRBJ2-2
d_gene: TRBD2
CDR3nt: TGTGCCACCAGTGACCTGATACGGGAGGGCAACACCGGGGAGCTGTTTTTT
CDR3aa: CATSDLIREGNTGELFF

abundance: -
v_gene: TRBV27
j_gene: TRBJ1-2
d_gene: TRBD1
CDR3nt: TGTGCCAGCAGACCGACAGGGATTTATGGCTACACCTTC
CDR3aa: CASRPTGIYGYTF

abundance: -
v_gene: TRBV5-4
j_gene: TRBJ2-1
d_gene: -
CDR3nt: TGTGCCGGCTCGGAGGTTAATGAGCAGTTCTTC
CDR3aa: CAGSEVNEQFF

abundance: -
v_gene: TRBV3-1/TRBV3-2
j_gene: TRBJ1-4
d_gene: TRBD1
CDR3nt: TGTGCCAGCAGAGGGACAGGGTCGGGAGAAAAACTGTTTTTT
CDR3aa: CASRGTGSGEKLFF

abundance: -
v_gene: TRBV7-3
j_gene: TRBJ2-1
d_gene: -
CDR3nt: TGTGCCAGCAGCTTACGGGAGTACAATGAGCAGTTCTTC
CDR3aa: CASSLREYNEQFF

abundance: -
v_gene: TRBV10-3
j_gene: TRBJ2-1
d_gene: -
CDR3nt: TGTGCCATCAGGGACTTAAACAATGAGCAGTTCTTC
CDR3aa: CAIRDLNNEQFF

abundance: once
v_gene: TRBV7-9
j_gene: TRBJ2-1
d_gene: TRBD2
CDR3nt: TGTGCCAGCAGCTCCCCCAGACTAGCGGGGGGCAATGAGCAGTTCTTC
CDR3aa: CASSSPRLAGGNEQFF

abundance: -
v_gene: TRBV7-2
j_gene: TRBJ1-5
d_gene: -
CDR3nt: TGTGCCAGCAGCTTAGTTGGGCCCGTTAGCAATCAGCCCCAGCATTTT
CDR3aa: CASSLVGPVSNQPQHF

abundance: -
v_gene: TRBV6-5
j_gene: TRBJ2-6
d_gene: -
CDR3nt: TGTGCCAGCAGTTACTCGTCCGCTGGGGCCAACGTCCTGACTTTC
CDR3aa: CASSYSSAGANVLTF